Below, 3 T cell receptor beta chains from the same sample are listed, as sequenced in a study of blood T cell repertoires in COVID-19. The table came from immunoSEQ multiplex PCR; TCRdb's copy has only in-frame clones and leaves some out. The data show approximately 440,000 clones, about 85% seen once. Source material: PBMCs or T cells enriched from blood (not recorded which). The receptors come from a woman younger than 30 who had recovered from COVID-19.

The CDR3: CASRGTGQQSYQETQYF. In DNA form, the CDR3 reads TGCGCCAGCAGGGGGACAGGTCAACAATCTTACCAAGAGACCCAGTACTTC. This chain connects TRBV5-1 to TRBJ2-5; 8 nucleotides line up with TRBD1. V gave up 5 bases and J gave up 0 bases; unmatched junction bases: 12. This CDR3 contains 17 residues. CDR1 SGHRS and CDR2 YFSETQ come from the germline V gene.

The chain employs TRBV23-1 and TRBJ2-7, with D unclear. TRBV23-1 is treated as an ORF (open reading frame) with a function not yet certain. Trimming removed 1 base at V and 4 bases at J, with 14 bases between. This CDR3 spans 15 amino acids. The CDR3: CASSQLIIGGYEQYF. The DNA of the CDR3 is TGCGCCAGCAGTCAATTAATAATTGGCGGTTACGAGCAGTACTTC.

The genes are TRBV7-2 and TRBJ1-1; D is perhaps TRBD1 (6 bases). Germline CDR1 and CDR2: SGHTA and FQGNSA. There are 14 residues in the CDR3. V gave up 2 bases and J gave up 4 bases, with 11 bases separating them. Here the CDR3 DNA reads TGTGCCAGCAGCTTATATCAGACAGGCACTGAAGCTTTCTTT. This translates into CASSLYQTGTEAFF.